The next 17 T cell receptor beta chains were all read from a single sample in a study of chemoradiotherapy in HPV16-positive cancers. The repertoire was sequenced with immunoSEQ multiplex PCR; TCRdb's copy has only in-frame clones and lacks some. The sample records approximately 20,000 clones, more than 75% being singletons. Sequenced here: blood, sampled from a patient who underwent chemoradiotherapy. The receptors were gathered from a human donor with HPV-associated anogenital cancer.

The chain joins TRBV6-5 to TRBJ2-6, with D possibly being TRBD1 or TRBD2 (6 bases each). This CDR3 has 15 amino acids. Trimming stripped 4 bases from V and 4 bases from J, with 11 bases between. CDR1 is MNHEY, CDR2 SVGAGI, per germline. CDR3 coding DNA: TGTGCCAGCAGTTTGGGGGGCTCGGGGGCCAACGTCCTGACTTTC. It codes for CASSLGGSGANVLTF.

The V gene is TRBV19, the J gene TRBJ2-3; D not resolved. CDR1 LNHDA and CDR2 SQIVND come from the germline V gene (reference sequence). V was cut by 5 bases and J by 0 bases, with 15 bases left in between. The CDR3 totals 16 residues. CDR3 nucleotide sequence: TGTGCCAGTAGTCCGTCGGAGCGATTTAGCACAGATACGCAGTATTTT. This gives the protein CASSPSERFSTDTQYF.

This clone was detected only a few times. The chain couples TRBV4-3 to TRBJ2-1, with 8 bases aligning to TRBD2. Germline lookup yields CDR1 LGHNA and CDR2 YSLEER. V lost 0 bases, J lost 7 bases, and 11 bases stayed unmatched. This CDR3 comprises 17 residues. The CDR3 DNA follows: TGCGCCAGCAGCCAAGATTCTAGCGGGTCAGTTTGGAATGAGCAGTTCTTC. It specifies CASSQDSSGSVWNEQFF.

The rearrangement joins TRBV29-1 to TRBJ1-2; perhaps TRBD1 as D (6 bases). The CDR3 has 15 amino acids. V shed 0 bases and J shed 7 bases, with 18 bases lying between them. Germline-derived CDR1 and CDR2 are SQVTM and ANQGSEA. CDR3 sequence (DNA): TGCAGCGTTGAAGATGAGAGGCAGGGGTTGGGTGGCTACACCTTC. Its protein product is CSVEDERQGLGGYTF.

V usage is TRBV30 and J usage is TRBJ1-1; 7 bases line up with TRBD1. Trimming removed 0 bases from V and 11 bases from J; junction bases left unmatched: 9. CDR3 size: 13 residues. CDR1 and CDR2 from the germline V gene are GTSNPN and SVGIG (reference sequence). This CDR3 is CAWSVWLTGAAFF. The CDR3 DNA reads TGTGCCTGGAGTGTATGGCTCACAGGGGCGGCTTTCTTT.

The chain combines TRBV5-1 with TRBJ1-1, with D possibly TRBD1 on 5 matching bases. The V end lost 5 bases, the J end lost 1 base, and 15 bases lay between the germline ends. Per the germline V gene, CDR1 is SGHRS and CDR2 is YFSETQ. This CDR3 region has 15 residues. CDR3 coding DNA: TGCGCCAGCAGGGATAGAGGGAGGGGGAACACTGAAGCTTTCTTT. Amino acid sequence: CASRDRGRGNTEAFF.

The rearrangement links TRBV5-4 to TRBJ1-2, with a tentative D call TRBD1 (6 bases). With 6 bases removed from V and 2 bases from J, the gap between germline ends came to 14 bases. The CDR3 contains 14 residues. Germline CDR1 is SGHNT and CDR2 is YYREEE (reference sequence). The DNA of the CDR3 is TGTGCCAGCAACGGGATGGGGGCGAACTATGGCTACACCTTC. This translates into CASNGMGANYGYTF.

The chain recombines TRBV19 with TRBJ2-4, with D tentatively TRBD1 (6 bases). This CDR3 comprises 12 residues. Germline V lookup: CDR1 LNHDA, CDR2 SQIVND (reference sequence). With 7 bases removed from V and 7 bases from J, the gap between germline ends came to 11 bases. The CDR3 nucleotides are TGTGCCAGTACCCTAACAGGGAACATTCAGTACTTC. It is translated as CASTLTGNIQYF.

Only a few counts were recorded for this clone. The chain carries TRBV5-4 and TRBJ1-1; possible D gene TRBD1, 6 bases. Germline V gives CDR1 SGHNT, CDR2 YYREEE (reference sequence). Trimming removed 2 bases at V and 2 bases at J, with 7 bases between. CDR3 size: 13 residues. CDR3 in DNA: TGTGCCAGCAGCTTACAGGGAAACACTGAAGCTTTCTTT. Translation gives CASSLQGNTEAFF.

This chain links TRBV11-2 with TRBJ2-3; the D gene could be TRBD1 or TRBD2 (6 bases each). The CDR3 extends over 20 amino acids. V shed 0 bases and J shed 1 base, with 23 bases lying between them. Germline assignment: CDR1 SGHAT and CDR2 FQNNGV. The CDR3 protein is CASSLESGRGGIGGTDTQYF. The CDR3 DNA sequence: TGTGCCAGCAGCTTAGAATCGGGCAGGGGAGGAATAGGGGGCACAGATACGCAGTATTTT.

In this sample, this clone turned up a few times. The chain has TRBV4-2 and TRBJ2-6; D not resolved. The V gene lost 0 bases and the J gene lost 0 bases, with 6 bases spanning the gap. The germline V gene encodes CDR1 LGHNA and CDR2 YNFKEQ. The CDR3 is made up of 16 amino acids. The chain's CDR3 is CASSQEASSGANVLTF. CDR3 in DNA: TGTGCCAGCAGCCAAGAAGCCAGCTCTGGGGCCAACGTCCTGACTTTC.

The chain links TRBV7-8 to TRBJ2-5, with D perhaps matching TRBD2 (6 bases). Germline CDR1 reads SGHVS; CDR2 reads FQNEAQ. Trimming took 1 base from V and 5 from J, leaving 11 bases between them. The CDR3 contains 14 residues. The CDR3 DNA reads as TGTGCCAGCAGCTTAGGCCGGGCGGGGGAGACCCAGTACTTC. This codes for CASSLGRAGETQYF.

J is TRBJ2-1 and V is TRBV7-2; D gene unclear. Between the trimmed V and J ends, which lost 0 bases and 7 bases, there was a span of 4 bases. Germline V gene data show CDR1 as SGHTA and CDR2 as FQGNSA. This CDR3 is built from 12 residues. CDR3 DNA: TGTGCCAGCAGCTTAGCGGAAAATGAGCAGTTCTTC. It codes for CASSLAENEQFF.

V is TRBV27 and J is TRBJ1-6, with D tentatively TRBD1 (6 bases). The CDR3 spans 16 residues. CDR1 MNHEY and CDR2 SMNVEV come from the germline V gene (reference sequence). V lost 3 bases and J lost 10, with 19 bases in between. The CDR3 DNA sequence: TGTGCCAGCAGTTTTGGGGTCGTACAGGGCCGATCACCCCTCCACTTT. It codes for CASSFGVVQGRSPLHF.

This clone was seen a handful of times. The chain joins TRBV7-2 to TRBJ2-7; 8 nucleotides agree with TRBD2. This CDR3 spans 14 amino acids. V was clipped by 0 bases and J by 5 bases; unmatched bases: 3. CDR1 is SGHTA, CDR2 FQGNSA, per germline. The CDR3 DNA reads TGTGCCAGCAGCTTAGCTAGCGGGAACGACGAGCAGTACTTC. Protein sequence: CASSLASGNDEQYF.

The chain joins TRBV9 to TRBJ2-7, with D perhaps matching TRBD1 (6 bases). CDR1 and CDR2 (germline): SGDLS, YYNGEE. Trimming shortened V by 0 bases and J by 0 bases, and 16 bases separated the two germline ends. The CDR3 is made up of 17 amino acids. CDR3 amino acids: CASSVGPGHFHSYEQYF. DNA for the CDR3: TGTGCCAGCAGCGTAGGTCCGGGACACTTCCACTCCTACGAGCAGTACTTC.

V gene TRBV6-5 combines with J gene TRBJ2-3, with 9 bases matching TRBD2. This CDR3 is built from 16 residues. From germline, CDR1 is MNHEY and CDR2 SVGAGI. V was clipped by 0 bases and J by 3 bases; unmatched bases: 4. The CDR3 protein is CASSYSRGGATDTQYF. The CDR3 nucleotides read TGTGCCAGCAGTTACTCGCGGGGGGGCGCGACAGATACGCAGTATTTT.